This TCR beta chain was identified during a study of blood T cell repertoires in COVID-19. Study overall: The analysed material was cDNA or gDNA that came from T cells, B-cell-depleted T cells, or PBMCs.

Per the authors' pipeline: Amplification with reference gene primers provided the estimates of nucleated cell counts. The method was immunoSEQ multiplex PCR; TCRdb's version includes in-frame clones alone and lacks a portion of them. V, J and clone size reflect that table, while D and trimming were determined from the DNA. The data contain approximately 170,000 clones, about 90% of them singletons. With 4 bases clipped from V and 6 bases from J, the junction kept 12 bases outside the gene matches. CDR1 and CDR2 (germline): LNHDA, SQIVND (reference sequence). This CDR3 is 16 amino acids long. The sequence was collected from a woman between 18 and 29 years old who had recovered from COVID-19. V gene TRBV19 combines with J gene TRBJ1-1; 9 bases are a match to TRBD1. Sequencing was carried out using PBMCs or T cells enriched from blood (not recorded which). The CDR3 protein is CASSRGQGRGESEAFF. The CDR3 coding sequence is TGTGCCAGTAGTAGGGGACAGGGAAGGGGGGAATCTGAAGCTTTCTTT.